The text below deals with one T cell receptor beta chain. Its matching antigen is unknown. Other DNA variants within this sample encode the same CDR3. This record comes from a study of T cells in narcolepsy. Study summary: Enrolled donors included narcolepsy type 1 or type 2 patients and healthy controls. Study-wide results and caveats: Autoreactive clonotypes reportedly recurred in blood of same and different patients, not controls. Comparing one patient's CSF and blood CD4+ clonotypes highlighted HCRT- and TRIB2-specific autoreactive clonotypes.

The CDR3 is made up of 15 amino acids. Trimming removed 4 bases at V and 2 bases at J, with 14 bases between. The germline V gene encodes CDR1 SGHDT and CDR2 YYEEEE. Measured with immunoSEQ multiplex PCR; TCRdb has only the in-frame clones, and not every one. Found here are 8,000 to 10,000 clones, 61% of them singletons; the top ten hold about a fifth. The sequenced sample was CD45RA- memory CD8+ T cells from PBMCs. The V call is TRBV5-6, the J call TRBJ2-3; D possibly corresponds to TRBD2 (6 bases). The sequence was obtained from a human donor with narcolepsy. CDR3 bases: TGTGCCAGCAGCCCGGGTGGGGGGAACACAGATACGCAGTATTTT. This codes for CASSPGGGNTDTQYF.